The sequence of this TCR beta chain was determined in a study of blood T cell repertoires in COVID-19. Assay: immunoSEQ multiplex PCR; the TCRdb copy retains only in-frame clones and omits some. The sample has over 120,000 clones; 75% to 85% are singletons. The germline gives CDR1 SQVTM, CDR2 ANQGSEA. The junction had 9 bases not matched to a gene; V was cut back by 6 bases and J by 8 bases. This CDR3 region has 12 residues. Sequences were obtained from peripheral blood. The chain recombines TRBV29-1 with TRBJ1-2, with 7 positions matching TRBD1. The source is a woman between 65 and 79 years old with COVID-19, enrolled during active disease. The CDR3 loop reads CSVRKGAEGYTF. CDR3 nucleotide sequence: TGCAGCGTACGGAAGGGGGCTGAGGGCTACACCTTC.